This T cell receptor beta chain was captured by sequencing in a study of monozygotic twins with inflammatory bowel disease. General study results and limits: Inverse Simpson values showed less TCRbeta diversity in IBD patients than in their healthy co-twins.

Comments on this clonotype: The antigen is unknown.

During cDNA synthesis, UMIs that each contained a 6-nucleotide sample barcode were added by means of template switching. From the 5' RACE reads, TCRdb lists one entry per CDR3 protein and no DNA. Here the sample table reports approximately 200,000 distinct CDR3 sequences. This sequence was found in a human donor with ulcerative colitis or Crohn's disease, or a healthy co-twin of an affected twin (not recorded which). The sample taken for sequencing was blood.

CDR3 region: CASSLNPGGVTEAFF. V is TRBV3-1 and J is TRBJ1-1; with no DNA, the TCRdb D assignment of TRBD1 cannot be verified. This CDR3 is built from 15 residues. Per the germline V gene, CDR1 is LGHDT and CDR2 is YNNKEL (reference sequence).